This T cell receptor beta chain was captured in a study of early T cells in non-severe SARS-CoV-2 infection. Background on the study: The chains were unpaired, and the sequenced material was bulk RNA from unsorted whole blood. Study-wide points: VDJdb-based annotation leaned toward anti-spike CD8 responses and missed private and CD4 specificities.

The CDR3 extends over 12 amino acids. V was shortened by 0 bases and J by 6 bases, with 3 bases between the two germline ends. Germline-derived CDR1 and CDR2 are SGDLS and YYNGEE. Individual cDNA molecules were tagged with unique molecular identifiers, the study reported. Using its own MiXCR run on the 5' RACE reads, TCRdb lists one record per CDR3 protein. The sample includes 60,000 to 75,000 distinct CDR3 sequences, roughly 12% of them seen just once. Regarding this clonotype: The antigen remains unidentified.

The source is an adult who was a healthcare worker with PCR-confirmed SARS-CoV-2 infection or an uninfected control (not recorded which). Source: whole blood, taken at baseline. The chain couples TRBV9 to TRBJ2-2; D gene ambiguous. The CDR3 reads CASSVASGELFF. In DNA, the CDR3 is TGTGCCAGCAGCGTAGCCTCCGGGGAGCTGTTTTTT.